The 3 T cell receptor beta chains in this list originate from one sample, sequenced in a study of cytomegalovirus exposure and HLA in healthy donors. Amplification used 60 Vbeta primers and 13 Jbeta primers. TCRdb keeps only in-frame clones here, not all; method: immunoSEQ multiplex PCR. The sample includes 250,000 to 350,000 clones, approximately 90% of them seen just once. Sequences were obtained from PBMCs. The receptors were sampled from a woman younger than 30 in good health and CMV-seronegative.

The chain combines TRBV5-1 with TRBJ1-1, with no clear D. The CDR3 runs to 13 residues. Trimming stripped 2 bases from V and 1 base from J, with 6 bases between. Germline lookup yields CDR1 SGHRS and CDR2 YFSETQ. CDR3 sequence (DNA): TGCGCCAGCAGCTTTGAGAAGAACACTGAAGCTTTCTTT. This encodes CASSFEKNTEAFF.

This chain connects TRBV7-9 to TRBJ2-7; the D gene is possibly TRBD1 (6 bases). The CDR3 totals 12 residues. Deletions cut 5 bases from V and 6 bases from J, with 11 bases between. Per germline, CDR1 SEHNR and CDR2 FQNEAQ (reference sequence). DNA for the CDR3: TGTGCCAGCAGCCAAACAGGGCCCGAGCAGTACTTC. Protein sequence: CASSQTGPEQYF.

As for this clone: Without the conserved terminal phenylalanine or tryptophan, this CDR3 likely stems from a read error. J is TRBJ1-2 and V is TRBV10-3; 7 nucleotides agree with TRBD1. Germline CDR1 and CDR2: ENHRY and SYGVKD. V was pared by 3 bases and J by 1 base, with 2 bases of the junction left unmatched. This CDR3 contains 14 residues. In DNA, the CDR3 is TGTGCCATCAGTGAACACAGGGGTAACTATGGCTACACCCTC. Translating gives CAISEHRGNYGYTL.